This T cell receptor (beta chain) was observed in a study of blood T cell repertoires in COVID-19. Clones were read by immunoSEQ multiplex PCR, and TCRdb kept only the in-frame ones, dropping some. This sample has 150,000 to 200,000 clones; 70% to 90% occur once, and the top ten carry approximately 11%. The CDR3 sequence is 15 residues long. Trimming at V came to 4 bases and at J to 2 bases, leaving 2 bases not matched to a gene. CDR1 and CDR2 from the germline V gene are SGDLS and YYNGEE. The TCR comes from a human donor with active or convalescent COVID-19. The donor label of this sample is uncertain. The sample comprised peripheral blood. The chain couples TRBV9 to TRBJ2-5; 13 bases agree with TRBD2. DNA of the CDR3: TGTGCCAGCAGCAGGACTAGCGGGAGACAAGAGACCCAGTACTTC. Amino acid sequence: CASSRTSGRQETQYF. Variable domain in full (rest from reference TRBV9 and TRBJ2-5): DSGVTQTPKHLITATGQRVTLRCSPRSGDLSVYWYQQSLDQGLQFLIQYYNGEERAKGNILERFSAQQFPDLHSELNLSSLELGDSALYFCASSRTSGRQETQYFGPGTRLLVL.